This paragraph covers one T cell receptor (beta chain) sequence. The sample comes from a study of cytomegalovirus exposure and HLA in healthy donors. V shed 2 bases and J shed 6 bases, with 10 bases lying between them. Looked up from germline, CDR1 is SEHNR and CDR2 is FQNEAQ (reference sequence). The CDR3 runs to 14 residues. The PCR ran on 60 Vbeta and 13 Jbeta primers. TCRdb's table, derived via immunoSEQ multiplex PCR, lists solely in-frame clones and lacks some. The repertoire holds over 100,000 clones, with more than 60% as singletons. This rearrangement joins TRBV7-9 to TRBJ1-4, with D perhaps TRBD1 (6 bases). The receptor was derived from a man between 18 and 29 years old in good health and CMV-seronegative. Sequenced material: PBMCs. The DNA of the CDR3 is TGTGCCAGCAGCTTAAGCGGGGGGCATGAAAAACTGTTTTTT. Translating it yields CASSLSGGHEKLFF.